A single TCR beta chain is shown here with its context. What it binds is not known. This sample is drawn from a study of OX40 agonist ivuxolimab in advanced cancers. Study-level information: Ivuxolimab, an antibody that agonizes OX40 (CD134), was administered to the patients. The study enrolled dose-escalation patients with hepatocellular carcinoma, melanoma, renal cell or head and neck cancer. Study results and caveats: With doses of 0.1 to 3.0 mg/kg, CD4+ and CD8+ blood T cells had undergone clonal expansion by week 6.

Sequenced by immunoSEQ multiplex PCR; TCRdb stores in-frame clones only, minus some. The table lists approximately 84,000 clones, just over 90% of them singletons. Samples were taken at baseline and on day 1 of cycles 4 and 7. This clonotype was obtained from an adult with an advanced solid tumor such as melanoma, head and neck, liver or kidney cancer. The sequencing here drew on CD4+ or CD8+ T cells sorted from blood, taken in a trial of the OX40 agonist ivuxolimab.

CDR3 bases: TGCGCCAGCAGCTTGGGCCAGGGGGCAGGTGGCTACACCTTC. Its translation is CASSLGQGAGGYTF. The chain recombines TRBV5-1 with TRBJ1-2, with 8 nucleotides matching TRBD1. The CDR3 loop spans 14 amino acids. Trimming removed 0 bases from V and 7 bases from J; junction bases left unmatched: 5. Germline V CDR1 and CDR2: SGHRS, YFSETQ.